A single sample gave rise to the 22 T cell receptor beta chains below, sequenced in a study of T cells in Graves' hyperthyroidism and ophthalmopathy. Amplified regions were TCR beta CDR3 sequences from RNA transcripts. When the TCR CDR3 underwent first-round RT-PCR, the HTBI primer set was used. Each CDR3 protein gets one entry after TCRdb re-called the multiplex PCR reads with MiXCR. The profile shows more than 500,000 distinct CDR3 sequences, roughly 15% of them singletons. Sequenced sample: blood. The receptors shown here come from a woman aged 40 to 50 with Graves' ophthalmopathy.

This clonotype has a count of ten or more. The J gene is TRBJ2-7, the V gene TRBV7-8, with 8 nucleotides matching TRBD2. V shed 5 bases, J shed 5 bases, and the junction held 8 bases outside the gene matches. Per germline, CDR1 SGHVS and CDR2 FQNEAQ. The CDR3 is 14 residues long. CDR3 coding DNA: TGTGCCAGCAGCATTAGCGGGATTTCCGACGAGCAGTACTTC. Protein sequence: CASSISGISDEQYF.

This clonotype was recorded at least ten times. The V and J genes are TRBV28 and TRBJ1-2; D might be TRBD1 (6 bases). V lost 5 bases, J lost 4 bases, and 14 bases lay in between. The germline CDR1 and CDR2 sequences are MDHEN and SYDVKM. The CDR3 loop spans 14 amino acids. The CDR3 DNA sequence: TGTGCCAGCAGTGGTAGCGTGGGGGCCTATGGCTACACCTTC. This gives the protein CASSGSVGAYGYTF.

This clonotype was seen repeatedly, ten times or more. The J gene is TRBJ1-5, the V gene TRBV20-1; D is unresolved. V lost 3 bases and J lost 0, with 6 bases in between. Germline loops: CDR1 DFQATT, CDR2 SNEGSKA (reference sequence). The CDR3 contains 13 residues. CDR3 bases: TGCAGTGCTAGGGTAGATAGCAATCAGCCCCAGCATTTT. It yields the protein CSARVDSNQPQHF.

The table lists this clonotype with many counts. The V gene is TRBV7-2, the J gene TRBJ2-2; tentative D call: TRBD1 (6 bases). In germline, CDR1 is SGHTA, CDR2 FQGNSA. V lost 1 base to trimming and J lost 4 bases, with 10 bases between them. The CDR3 extends over 15 amino acids. The CDR3 region is CASSLVQGSTGELFF. In nucleotides, the CDR3 is TGTGCCAGCAGCTTAGTGCAGGGGAGCACCGGGGAGCTGTTTTTT.

This clonotype was counted at least ten times. The chain is built from TRBV2 and TRBJ1-5; the D is unclear. Trimming cost V 2 bases and J 7 bases, with 15 bases left between them. The germline gives CDR1 SNHLY, CDR2 FYNNEI. The CDR3 covers 15 residues. CDR3 residues: CASSERFGLAQPQHF. The DNA of the CDR3 is TGTGCCAGCAGTGAAAGGTTTGGTTTGGCGCAGCCCCAGCATTTT.

As regards this clonotype: A read error may explain this, as a much larger clone is one base away. The chain recombines TRBV28 with TRBJ1-1; no definite D call. This CDR3 is 11 amino acids long. The germline V gene encodes CDR1 MDHEN and CDR2 SYDVKM. CDR3 nucleotides: TGTGTCAGCAGGTCCGCGACTGAAGCTTTCTTT. Its protein product is CVSRSATEAFF.

This clonotype was counted at least ten times. V gene TRBV6-4 combines with J gene TRBJ1-3; D may be TRBD1 (6 bases). V was clipped by 3 bases and J by 1 base, with 13 bases between them. This CDR3 has 16 amino acids. Per germline, CDR1 MRHNA and CDR2 SNTAGT. The CDR3 here is CASSDRQAPSGNTIYF. The CDR3 nucleotides are TGTGCCAGCAGTGATCGACAGGCACCATCTGGAAACACCATATATTTT.

This clonotype was seen ten or more times. The chain's CDR3 is CASSEAPGPYEQYF. Written as DNA, the CDR3 is TGTGCCAGCAGTGAGGCTCCAGGTCCCTACGAGCAGTACTTC. V gene TRBV6-1 combines with J gene TRBJ2-7; D call uncertain. The CDR3 is made up of 14 amino acids. CDR1 is MNHNS and CDR2 is SASEGT in the germline V gene. Trimming shortened V by 3 bases and J by 2 bases, and 11 bases separated the two germline ends.

This clonotype was found many times. The chain uses TRBV19 and TRBJ1-5; D is undetermined. The CDR3 has 13 amino acids. V was cut by 5 bases and J by 5 bases, with 10 bases left in between. Germline V CDR1 and CDR2: LNHDA, SQIVND (reference sequence). In nucleotides, the CDR3 is TGTGCCAGTAGTCTCTCCCCGCATCAGCCCCAGCATTTT. This gives the protein CASSLSPHQPQHF. Full variable domain (remainder filled in from reference TRBV19 and TRBJ1-5): DGGITQSPKYLFRKEGQNVTLSCEQNLNHDAMYWYRQDPGQGLRLIYYSQIVNDFQKGDIAEGYSVSREKKESFPLTVTSAQKNPTAFYLCASSLSPHQPQHFGDGTRLSIL.

Only a few counts were recorded for this clonotype. The chain employs TRBV4-3 and TRBJ2-7; possibly TRBD1 or TRBD2 for D (6 bases each). This CDR3 spans 14 amino acids. The germline gives CDR1 LGHNA, CDR2 YSLEER. Trimming removed 0 bases from V and 5 bases from J, with 11 bases in between. CDR3 DNA: TGCGCCAGCAGCCAAGATTTAGGGGGGAACGAGCAGTACTTC. Residues: CASSQDLGGNEQYF.

This clonotype showed up many times. The CDR3 nucleotides read TGCAGTGCTAGAGCGACTAGCGGGAGTGAGACCCAGTACTTC. Encoded protein: CSARATSGSETQYF. J is TRBJ2-5 and V is TRBV20-1; 12 positions agree with TRBD2. The V segment lost 1 base and the J segment 5 bases; nucleotides outside the gene matches: 2. The germline V gene has CDR1 DFQATT and CDR2 SNEGSKA (reference sequence). The CDR3 runs 14 residues.

This clonotype was detected only a few times. This chain links TRBV18 with TRBJ1-1; D gene unclear. Germline V gene sequence: CDR1 KGHSH, CDR2 LQKENI. The CDR3 runs 15 residues. Trimming stripped 3 bases from V and 1 base from J, with 12 bases between. The CDR3 nucleotides read TGTGCCAGCTCACCGGTGGAGGCGGCGAACACTGAAGCTTTCTTT. Translating it yields CASSPVEAANTEAFF.

This chain uses TRBV4-3 with TRBJ2-2; 10 nucleotides align to TRBD1. Germline CDR1 is LGHNA and CDR2 is YSLEER. This CDR3 has 17 residues. V shed 1 base, J shed 5 bases, and the junction held 7 bases outside the gene matches. CDR3 DNA sequence: TGCGCCAGCAGCCAAGGACCGGGACAGGGGTTGACCGGGGAGCTGTTTTTT. Translation: CASSQGPGQGLTGELFF.

In this sample, this clonotype turned up many times. This chain uses TRBV20-1 with TRBJ1-5; unclear D gene. CDR3 length: 14 residues. V lost 3 bases and J lost 0, with 9 bases in between. The V gene's germline CDR1 is DFQATT and CDR2 SNEGSKA (reference sequence). The CDR3 sequence is CSASHTDSNQPQHF. The CDR3 DNA follows: TGCAGTGCTAGTCACACGGATAGCAATCAGCCCCAGCATTTT.

This clonotype was seen ten or more times. The rearrangement uses TRBV7-2 and TRBJ1-2; 7 nucleotides match TRBD1. The V and J ends lost 4 bases and 3 bases, in that order; junction bases with no gene match: 5. The CDR3 runs to 14 residues. Germline V lookup: CDR1 SGHTA, CDR2 FQGNSA. The CDR3 here is CASSSGTADYGYTF. The CDR3 bases are TGTGCCAGCAGCTCCGGGACAGCCGACTATGGCTACACCTTC.

This chain links TRBV6-5 with TRBJ2-7; D may be TRBD1 (5 bases). Trimming stripped 2 bases from V and 0 bases from J, with 8 bases between. Germline CDR1 and CDR2: MNHEY and SVGAGI. The CDR3 consists of 14 residues. The CDR3 loop is CASSYAGRSYEQYF. The CDR3 coding sequence is TGTGCCAGCAGTTACGCAGGGCGCTCCTACGAGCAGTACTTC.

This clonotype was picked up many times. This rearrangement joins TRBV7-2 to TRBJ2-7; 8 nucleotides align to TRBD2. In germline, CDR1 is SGHTA, CDR2 FQGNSA. J was trimmed by 0 bases and V by 2 bases; bases with no gene match: 3. The CDR3 extends over 15 amino acids. The CDR3 sequence is CASSLSREASYEQYF. The CDR3 nucleotides read TGTGCCAGCAGCTTATCGCGGGAGGCCTCCTACGAGCAGTACTTC.

The table lists this clonotype with a few counts. V usage is TRBV30 and J usage is TRBJ1-1; D is unresolved. CDR1 and CDR2 (germline): GTSNPN, SVGIG (reference sequence). This CDR3 is built from 12 residues. V was clipped by 2 bases and J by 6 bases, with 10 bases between them. The CDR3 coding sequence is TGTGCCTGGAGTCCCCAAGGGCCTGAAGCTTTCTTT. Translated, it gives CAWSPQGPEAFF.

This clonotype was seen ten or more times. This chain joins TRBV28 and TRBJ1-1; D is possibly TRBD1 (6 bases). Looked up from germline, CDR1 is MDHEN and CDR2 is SYDVKM. Trimming stripped 6 bases from V and 1 base from J, with 12 bases between. The CDR3 contains 14 residues. CDR3 coding DNA: TGTGCCAGCAGGGTTTACAGGGAGAACACTGAAGCTTTCTTT. It codes for CASRVYRENTEAFF.

This clonotype came up many times. The chain joins TRBV28 to TRBJ1-2; D is uncertain. Germline CDR1 and CDR2: MDHEN and SYDVKM. This CDR3 region has 14 residues. V lost 3 bases and J 4 bases, leaving 12 bases between the germline ends. CDR3 bases: TGTGCCAGCAGTTTGCCCCTCGTGGCCTATGGCTACACCTTC. Translation: CASSLPLVAYGYTF.

This clonotype has a count of ten or more. The rearrangement links TRBV2 to TRBJ1-1, with a weak D call TRBD1 (6 bases). V shed 8 bases and J shed 0 bases, with 10 bases lying between them. Germline CDR1 is SNHLY and CDR2 is FYNNEI. The CDR3 loop spans 13 amino acids. For the CDR3, the DNA is TGTGCCAGCGGGGGACATGTGAACACTGAAGCTTTCTTT. Translating it yields CASGGHVNTEAFF. The variable domain in full, completed from reference TRBV2 and TRBJ1-1, reads EPEVTQTPSHQVTQMGQEVILRCVPISNHLYFYWYRQILGQKVEFLVSFYNNEISEKSEIFDDQFSVERPDGSNFTLKIRSTKLEDSAMYFCASGGHVNTEAFFGQGTRLTVV.

J is TRBJ1-1 and V is TRBV6-1, with 7 bases fitting TRBD1. The CDR3 is made up of 14 amino acids. Per germline, CDR1 MNHNS and CDR2 SASEGT. Trimming cost V 7 bases and J 6 bases; bases outside gene matches: 11. The CDR3, as DNA: TGTGCCAGCAAGGGTACAGGGGCCGGCGCTGAAGCTTTCTTT. It specifies CASKGTGAGAEAFF.